Listed below are T cell receptor beta chains from one sample, sequenced in a study of blood T cell repertoires in COVID-19. Sequenced by immunoSEQ multiplex PCR; TCRdb stores in-frame clones only, minus some. The profile covers about 270,000 clones, with 70% to 90% appearing a single time and over 2% taken by the ten largest. Material for sequencing was peripheral blood. The receptors stem from a woman in her fifties or sixties with acute or convalescent COVID-19. Both conserved end residues are part of each CDR3. Each record gives: J gene, D gene, CDR3 length, clone size, V gene, CDR3 protein, CDR3 DNA. A D gene is named only where the DNA matches it firmly. Clone sizes are given selectively: once, few, many, or a class where the clone is expanded.

J gene: TRBJ2-1; D gene: NA; CDR3 length: 14; clone size: NA; V gene: TRBV10-3; CDR3 protein: CAIMTEGSYNEQFF; CDR3 DNA: TGTGCCATCATGACGGAGGGCTCCTACAATGAGCAGTTCTTC
J gene: TRBJ1-1; D gene: TRBD1; CDR3 length: 16; clone size: NA; V gene: TRBV28; CDR3 protein: CASSSPRTGGNTEAFF; CDR3 DNA: TGTGCCAGCAGCTCCCCCCGGACAGGGGGCAACACTGAAGCTTTCTTT
J gene: TRBJ1-1; D gene: TRBD1; CDR3 length: 14; clone size: NA; V gene: TRBV25-1; CDR3 protein: CASSLTGGNTEAFF; CDR3 DNA: TGTGCCAGCAGCCTGACAGGGGGCAACACTGAGGCTTTCTTT
J gene: TRBJ2-1; D gene: TRBD2; CDR3 length: 13; clone size: NA; V gene: TRBV2; CDR3 protein: CASTLAGEVWQFF; CDR3 DNA: TGTGCCAGCACACTAGCGGGAGAGGTTTGGCAGTTCTTC
J gene: TRBJ1-2; D gene: NA; CDR3 length: 14; clone size: NA; V gene: TRBV28; CDR3 protein: CASSQPLFGYGYTF; CDR3 DNA: TGTGCCAGCAGTCAACCTCTTTTCGGGTATGGCTACACCTTC
J gene: TRBJ2-2; D gene: NA; CDR3 length: 17; clone size: NA; V gene: TRBV4-1; CDR3 protein: CASSLSGTLANTGELFF; CDR3 DNA: TGCGCCAGCAGTCTATCCGGGACTCTAGCTAACACCGGGGAGCTGTTTTTT
J gene: TRBJ1-1; D gene: NA; CDR3 length: 15; clone size: NA; V gene: TRBV5-6; CDR3 protein: CASSLARRVDTEAFF; CDR3 DNA: TGTGCCAGCAGCTTGGCCCGCAGGGTCGACACTGAAGCTTTCTTT
J gene: TRBJ1-1; D gene: NA; CDR3 length: 14; clone size: NA; V gene: TRBV28; CDR3 protein: CASKKAGFVTEAFF; CDR3 DNA: TGTGCCAGCAAAAAGGCGGGGTTCGTCACTGAAGCTTTCTTT
J gene: TRBJ1-5; D gene: NA; CDR3 length: 15; clone size: NA; V gene: TRBV7-2; CDR3 protein: CASSSYRDSNQPQHF; CDR3 DNA: TGTGCCAGCAGCTCTTACAGGGATAGCAATCAGCCCCAGCATTTT
J gene: TRBJ2-7; D gene: TRBD2; CDR3 length: 13; clone size: few; V gene: TRBV28; CDR3 protein: CASSQTSGIEQYF; CDR3 DNA: TGTGCCAGCAGCCAGACTAGCGGGATCGAGCAGTACTTC
J gene: TRBJ2-2; D gene: NA; CDR3 length: 12; clone size: NA; V gene: TRBV24-1; CDR3 protein: CATSDPGGELFF; CDR3 DNA: TGTGCCACCAGTGATCCGGGTGGGGAGCTGTTTTTT
J gene: TRBJ2-7; D gene: NA; CDR3 length: 14; clone size: NA; V gene: TRBV5-1; CDR3 protein: CASSLGSVAYEQYF; CDR3 DNA: TGCGCCAGCAGCTTGGGGTCGGTAGCTTACGAGCAGTACTTC
J gene: TRBJ1-2; D gene: NA; CDR3 length: 14; clone size: few; V gene: TRBV28; CDR3 protein: CASSLTPRDYGYTF; CDR3 DNA: TGTGCCAGCAGTTTGACACCACGCGATTATGGCTACACCTTC
J gene: TRBJ1-1; D gene: NA; CDR3 length: 13; clone size: NA; V gene: TRBV5-5; CDR3 protein: CASSNQGSTEAFF; CDR3 DNA: TGTGCCAGCAGCAACCAGGGTTCCACTGAAGCTTTCTTT
J gene: TRBJ1-4; D gene: TRBD1; CDR3 length: 15; clone size: once; V gene: TRBV28; CDR3 protein: CASNIRGTGNEKLFF; CDR3 DNA: TGTGCCAGCAACATAAGAGGGACAGGGAATGAAAAACTGTTTTTT
J gene: TRBJ2-2; D gene: NA; CDR3 length: 16; clone size: NA; V gene: TRBV12-2; CDR3 protein: CASRAPWGTRAGELFF; CDR3 DNA: TGTGCAAGTCGCGCCCCCTGGGGGACAAGGGCCGGGGAGCTGTTTTTT